A selection of T cell receptor beta chains follows, all from one sample in a study of T cell repertoires in aging, cancer and after chemotherapy. Using its own MiXCR run on the multiplex PCR reads, TCRdb lists one record per CDR3 protein. The sample includes thousands of distinct CDR3 sequences, 30% to 40% of them seen just once. What was sequenced was blood. Receptor source: a human donor in good health. Both conserved end residues are part of each CDR3. D genes are given only for firm matches. Part of the rows lack a size; the others show once, few, many or a class for expanded clones.

j_call: TRBJ1-6
d_call: TRBD1
clone_size: -
v_call: TRBV7-6
cdr3_aa: CASRADRGHNSPLHF
cdr3_nt: TGTGCCAGCAGGGCCGACAGGGGCCATAATTCACCCCTCCACTTT

j_call: TRBJ2-7
d_call: -
clone_size: -
v_call: TRBV6-6
cdr3_aa: CASRNEQYF
cdr3_nt: TGTGCCAGCAGGAACGAGCAGTACTTC

j_call: TRBJ1-4
d_call: -
clone_size: few
v_call: TRBV12-3/TRBV12-4
cdr3_aa: CASRDQGFAGEKLFF
cdr3_nt: TGTGCCAGCAGGGACCAGGGCTTCGCAGGCGAAAAACTGTTTTTT

j_call: TRBJ2-7
d_call: -
clone_size: -
v_call: TRBV6-2/TRBV6-3
cdr3_aa: CASRQTPYEQYF
cdr3_nt: TGTGCCAGCAGACAGACACCCTACGAGCAGTACTTC

j_call: TRBJ1-4
d_call: -
clone_size: -
v_call: TRBV18
cdr3_aa: CASTLGGTNEKLFF
cdr3_nt: TGTGCCAGCACCCTCGGGGGTACTAATGAAAAACTGTTTTTT

j_call: TRBJ2-5
d_call: TRBD2
clone_size: -
v_call: TRBV7-2
cdr3_aa: CASSPRMWLAANF
cdr3_nt: TGTGCCAGCAGCCCAAGGATGTGGCTAGCGGCAAACTTC

j_call: TRBJ2-5
d_call: -
clone_size: -
v_call: TRBV24-1
cdr3_aa: CATSDSTGMPTKQYF
cdr3_nt: TGTGCCACCAGTGATTCCACAGGGATGCCTACGAAGCAGTACTTC

j_call: TRBJ1-2
d_call: TRBD1
clone_size: medium-sized
v_call: TRBV27
cdr3_aa: CASRPGTGGYGYTF
cdr3_nt: TGTGCCAGCAGACCAGGGACAGGGGGCTATGGCTACACCTTC

j_call: TRBJ2-3
d_call: TRBD2
clone_size: -
v_call: TRBV6-4
cdr3_aa: CASSDSPAGGGTDTQYF
cdr3_nt: TGTGCCAGCAGTGACTCTCCAGCGGGGGGTGGCACAGATACGCAGTATTTT

j_call: TRBJ1-3
d_call: -
clone_size: -
v_call: TRBV12-3/TRBV12-4
cdr3_aa: CASKMGPLSGNTIYF
cdr3_nt: TGTGCCAGTAAAATGGGACCGCTCTCTGGAAACACCATATATTTT

j_call: TRBJ2-5
d_call: -
clone_size: few
v_call: TRBV30
cdr3_aa: CAWSRGPGLSTQYF
cdr3_nt: TGTGCCTGGAGTCGCGGGCCTGGGCTGTCGACCCAGTACTTC

j_call: TRBJ2-3
d_call: -
clone_size: once
v_call: TRBV6-2/TRBV6-3
cdr3_aa: CASDEGSTDTQYF
cdr3_nt: TGTGCCAGCGATGAGGGAAGCACAGATACGCAGTATTTT

j_call: TRBJ2-1
d_call: -
clone_size: -
v_call: TRBV5-6
cdr3_aa: CASSDRQYNEQFF
cdr3_nt: TGTGCCAGCAGCGACCGACAATACAATGAGCAGTTCTTC

j_call: TRBJ1-3
d_call: -
clone_size: -
v_call: TRBV15
cdr3_aa: CATSRAQGSGNTIYF
cdr3_nt: TGTGCCACCAGCAGAGCACAGGGCTCTGGAAACACCATATATTTT

j_call: TRBJ2-6
d_call: -
clone_size: -
v_call: TRBV5-1
cdr3_aa: CASSFTSSGANVLTF
cdr3_nt: TGCGCCAGCAGCTTTACGAGCTCTGGGGCCAACGTCCTGACTTTC

j_call: TRBJ2-7
d_call: -
clone_size: medium-sized
v_call: TRBV29-1
cdr3_aa: CSDVESGEREQYF
cdr3_nt: TGCAGCGACGTTGAGTCAGGAGAGCGCGAGCAGTACTTC

j_call: TRBJ2-5
d_call: -
clone_size: -
v_call: TRBV11-2
cdr3_aa: CASRSRGLTQYF
cdr3_nt: TGTGCCAGCAGGTCCCGGGGGTTGACCCAGTACTTC

j_call: TRBJ2-5
d_call: -
clone_size: few
v_call: TRBV6-1
cdr3_aa: CASSPDGGRSLSRDQYF
cdr3_nt: TGTGCCAGCAGCCCTGACGGCGGACGGTCCCTCTCGAGGGACCAGTACTTC

j_call: TRBJ2-3
d_call: -
clone_size: -
v_call: TRBV6-5
cdr3_aa: CASSLGAESTDTQYF
cdr3_nt: TGTGCCAGCAGTTTAGGGGCAGAAAGCACAGATACGCAGTATTTT

j_call: TRBJ2-3
d_call: -
clone_size: -
v_call: TRBV10-3
cdr3_aa: CAIGLEAGTSTDTQYF
cdr3_nt: TGTGCCATCGGTTTGGAGGCGGGGACTAGCACAGATACGCAGTATTTT

j_call: TRBJ2-3
d_call: TRBD2
clone_size: -
v_call: TRBV24-1
cdr3_aa: CATSDPGLAGGTDTQYF
cdr3_nt: TGTGCCACCAGTGATCCGGGACTAGCGGGGGGCACAGATACGCAGTATTTT

j_call: TRBJ2-1
d_call: TRBD2
clone_size: -
v_call: TRBV6-5
cdr3_aa: CASTYGLGVDEQFF
cdr3_nt: TGTGCCAGCACCTACGGACTAGGAGTCGATGAGCAGTTCTTC

j_call: TRBJ2-3
d_call: -
clone_size: -
v_call: TRBV20-1
cdr3_aa: CSVRQSEGDTQYF
cdr3_nt: TGCAGTGTGAGACAGTCCGAGGGAGATACGCAGTATTTT